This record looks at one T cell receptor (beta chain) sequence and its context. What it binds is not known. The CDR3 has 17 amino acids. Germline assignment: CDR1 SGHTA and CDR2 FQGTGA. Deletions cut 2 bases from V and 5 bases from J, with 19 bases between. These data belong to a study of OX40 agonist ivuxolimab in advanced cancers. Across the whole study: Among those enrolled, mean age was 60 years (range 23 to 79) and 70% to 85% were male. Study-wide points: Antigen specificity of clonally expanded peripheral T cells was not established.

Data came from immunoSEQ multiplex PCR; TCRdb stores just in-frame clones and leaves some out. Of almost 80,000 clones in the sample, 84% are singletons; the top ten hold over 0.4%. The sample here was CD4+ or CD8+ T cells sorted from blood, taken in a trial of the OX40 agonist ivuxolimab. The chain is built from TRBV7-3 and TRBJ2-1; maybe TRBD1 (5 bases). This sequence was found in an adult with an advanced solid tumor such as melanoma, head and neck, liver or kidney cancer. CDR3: CASSLSNAQIGDNEQFF. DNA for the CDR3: TGTGCCAGCAGCTTATCTAACGCCCAGATAGGGGACAATGAGCAGTTCTTC. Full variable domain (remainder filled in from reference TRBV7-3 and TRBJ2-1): GAGVSQTPSNKVTEKGKYVELRCDPISGHTALYWYRQSLGQGPEFLIYFQGTGAADDSGLPNDRFFAVRPEGSVSTLKIQRTERGDSAVYLCASSLSNAQIGDNEQFFGPGTRLTVL.